The entry below gives a single T cell receptor (beta chain) sequence along with its context. Its antigen remains unidentified. The entry originates in a study of cytomegalovirus exposure and HLA in healthy donors. Overall study: The 110 or so validation repertoires used the same platform as the roughly 670 first-cohort repertoires, a later analysis reported.

Findings and caveats of the study: The study flagged about 160 TCR beta chains as cytomegalovirus-associated. Rarity marked most TCR sequences, yet some public TCRs occurred in many donors. The authors confirmed in vitro that a few CMV-associated chains were specific for CMV antigens.

Clones were sequenced by immunoSEQ multiplex PCR, and TCRdb holds only the in-frame ones, with some missing. Among under 200,000 clones listed, under 95% were seen once. The CDR3 has 13 amino acids. The germline V and J ends were trimmed by 0 bases and 6 bases, with 5 bases remaining between them. The V gene's germline CDR1 is MGHRA and CDR2 YSYEKL. The specimen sequenced was PBMCs. The chain is built from TRBV4-1 and TRBJ1-4; no reliable D call. The sequence came from a woman aged 18-29 years in good health and CMV-seropositive. CDR3 nucleotide sequence: TGCGCCAGCAGCCAAGAGGTAGATGAAAAACTGTTTTTT. This sequence encodes CASSQEVDEKLFF.